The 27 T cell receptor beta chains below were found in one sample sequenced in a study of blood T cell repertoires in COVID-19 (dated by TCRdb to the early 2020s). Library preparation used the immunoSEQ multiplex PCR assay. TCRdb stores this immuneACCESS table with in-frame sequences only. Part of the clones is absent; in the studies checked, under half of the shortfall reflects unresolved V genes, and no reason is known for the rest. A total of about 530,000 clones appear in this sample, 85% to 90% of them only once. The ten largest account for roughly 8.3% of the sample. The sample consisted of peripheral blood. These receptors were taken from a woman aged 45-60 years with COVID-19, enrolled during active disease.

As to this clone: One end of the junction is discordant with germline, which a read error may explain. CDR3 amino acids: CASTEGSYTF. The CDR3 DNA sequence: TGTGCCAGCACTGAAGGTAGCTACACCTTC. The rearrangement joins TRBV6-1 to TRBJ1-2; no definite D call. Germline V CDR1 and CDR2: MNHNS, SASEGT. This CDR3 is built from 10 residues.

The CDR3 reads CASSQTGRFEETQYF. CDR3 DNA: TGTGCCAGCAGCCAGACAGGGAGATTTGAAGAGACCCAGTACTTC. The gene calls are TRBV9 and TRBJ2-5; TRBD1 aligns across 7 bases. This CDR3 region has 15 residues. From germline, CDR1 is SGDLS and CDR2 YYNGEE. With V trimmed by 4 bases and J by 3 bases, 9 bases remained unmatched.

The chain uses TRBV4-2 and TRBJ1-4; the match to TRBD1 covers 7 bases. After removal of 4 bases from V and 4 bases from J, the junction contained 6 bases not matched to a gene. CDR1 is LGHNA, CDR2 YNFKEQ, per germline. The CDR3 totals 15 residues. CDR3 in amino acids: CASSPPGQRNEKLFF. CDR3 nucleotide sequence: TGTGCCAGCAGCCCTCCGGGACAGCGTAATGAAAAACTGTTTTTT.

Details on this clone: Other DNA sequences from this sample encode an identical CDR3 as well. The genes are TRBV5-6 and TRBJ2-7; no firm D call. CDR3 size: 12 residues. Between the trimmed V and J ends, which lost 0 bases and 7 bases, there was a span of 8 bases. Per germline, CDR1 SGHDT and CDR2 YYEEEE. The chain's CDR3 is CASSLGGLEQYF. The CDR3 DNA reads TGTGCCAGCAGCTTGGGCGGCCTGGAGCAGTACTTC.

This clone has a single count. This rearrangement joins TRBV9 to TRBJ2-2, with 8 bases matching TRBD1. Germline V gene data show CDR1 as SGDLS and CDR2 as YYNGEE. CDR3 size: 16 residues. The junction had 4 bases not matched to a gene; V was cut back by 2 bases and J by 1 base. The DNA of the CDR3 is TGTGCCAGCAGCGTCCGGGACAGGAGGAACACCGGGGAGCTGTTTTTT. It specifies CASSVRDRRNTGELFF.

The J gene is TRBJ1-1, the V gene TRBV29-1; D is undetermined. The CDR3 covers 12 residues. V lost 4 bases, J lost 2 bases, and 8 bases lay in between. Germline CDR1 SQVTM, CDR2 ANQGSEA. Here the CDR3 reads CSVVRVNTEAFF. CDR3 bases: TGCAGCGTTGTTCGGGTTAACACTGAAGCTTTCTTT.

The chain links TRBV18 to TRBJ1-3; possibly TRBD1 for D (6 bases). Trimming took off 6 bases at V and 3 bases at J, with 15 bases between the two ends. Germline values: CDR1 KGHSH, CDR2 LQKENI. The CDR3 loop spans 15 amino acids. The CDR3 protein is CASSVTGLDGNTIYF. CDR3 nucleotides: TGTGCCAGCTCGGTGACAGGTCTGGATGGAAACACCATATATTTT.

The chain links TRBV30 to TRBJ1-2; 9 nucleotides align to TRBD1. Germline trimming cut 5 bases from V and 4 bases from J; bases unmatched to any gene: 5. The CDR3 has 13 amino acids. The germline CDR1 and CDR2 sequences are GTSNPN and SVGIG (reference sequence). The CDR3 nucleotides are TGTGCCTGGGGGACAGGGAGCGGCTATGGCTACACCTTC. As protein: CAWGTGSGYGYTF.

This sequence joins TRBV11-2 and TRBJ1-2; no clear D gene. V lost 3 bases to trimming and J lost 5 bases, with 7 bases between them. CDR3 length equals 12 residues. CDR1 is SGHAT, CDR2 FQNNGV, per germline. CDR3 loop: CASSFGAYGYTF. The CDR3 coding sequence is TGTGCCAGCAGCTTTGGAGCGTATGGCTACACCTTC.

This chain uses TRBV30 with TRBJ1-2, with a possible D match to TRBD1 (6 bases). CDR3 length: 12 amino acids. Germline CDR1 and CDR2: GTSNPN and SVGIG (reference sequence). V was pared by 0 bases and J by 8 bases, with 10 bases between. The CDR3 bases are TGTGCCTGGAGTGTACAGGGTGGAGGCTACACCTTC. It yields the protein CAWSVQGGGYTF.

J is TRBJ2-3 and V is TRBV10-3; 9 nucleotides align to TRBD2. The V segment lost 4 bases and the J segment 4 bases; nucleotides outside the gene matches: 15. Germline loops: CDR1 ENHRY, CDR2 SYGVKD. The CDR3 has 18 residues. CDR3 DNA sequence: TGTGCCATCAGTGGTATAAAGGAAGCGGGGGGTGGTGCAGATACGCAGTATTTT. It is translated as CAISGIKEAGGGADTQYF.

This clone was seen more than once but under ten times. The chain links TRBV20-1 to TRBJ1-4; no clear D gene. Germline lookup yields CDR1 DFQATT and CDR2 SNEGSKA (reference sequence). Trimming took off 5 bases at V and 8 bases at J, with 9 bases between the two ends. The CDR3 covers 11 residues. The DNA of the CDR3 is TGCAGTGCTCGAAAACAGGAAAAACTGTTTTTT. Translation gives CSARKQEKLFF.

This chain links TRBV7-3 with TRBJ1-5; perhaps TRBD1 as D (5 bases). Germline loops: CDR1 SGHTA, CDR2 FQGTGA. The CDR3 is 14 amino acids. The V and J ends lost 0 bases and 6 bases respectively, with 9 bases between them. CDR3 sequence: CASSLTWGVQPQHF. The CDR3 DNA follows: TGTGCCAGCAGCTTAACTTGGGGGGTTCAGCCCCAGCATTTT.

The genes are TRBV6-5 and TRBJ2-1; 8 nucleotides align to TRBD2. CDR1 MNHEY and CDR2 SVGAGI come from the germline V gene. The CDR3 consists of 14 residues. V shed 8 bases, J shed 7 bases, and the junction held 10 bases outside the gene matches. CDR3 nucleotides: TGTGCCAGCCGGGCGAGCGGGGGATCGAATGAGCAGTTCTTC. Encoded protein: CASRASGGSNEQFF.

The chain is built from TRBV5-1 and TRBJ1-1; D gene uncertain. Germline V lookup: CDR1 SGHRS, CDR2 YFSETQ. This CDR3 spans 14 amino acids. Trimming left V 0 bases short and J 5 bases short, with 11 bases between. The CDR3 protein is CASSLVDAETEAFF. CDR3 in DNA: TGCGCCAGCAGCTTGGTTGACGCGGAAACTGAAGCTTTCTTT. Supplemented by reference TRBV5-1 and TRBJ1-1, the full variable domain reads KAGVTQTPRYLIKTRGQQVTLSCSPISGHRSVSWYQQTPGQGLQFLFEYFSETQRNKGNFPGRFSGRQFSNSRSEMNVSTLELGDSALYLCASSLVDAETEAFFGQGTRLTVV.

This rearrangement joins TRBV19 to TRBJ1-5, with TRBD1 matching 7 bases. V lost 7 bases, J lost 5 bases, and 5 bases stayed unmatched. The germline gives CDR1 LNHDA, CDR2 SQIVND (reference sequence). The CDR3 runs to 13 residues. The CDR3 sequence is CASTPGQYQPQHF. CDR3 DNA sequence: TGTGCCAGTACCCCGGGACAGTATCAGCCCCAGCATTTT.

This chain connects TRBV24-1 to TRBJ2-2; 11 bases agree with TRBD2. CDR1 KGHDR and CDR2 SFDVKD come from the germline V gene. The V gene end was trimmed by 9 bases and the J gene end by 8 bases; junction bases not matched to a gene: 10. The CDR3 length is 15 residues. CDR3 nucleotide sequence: TGTGCCACCCGGGCCGGGACTAGCGGTATGGGGGAGCTGTTTTTT. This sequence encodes CATRAGTSGMGELFF.

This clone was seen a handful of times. The CDR3 DNA reads as TGTGCCAGCTCACCATCAGATAATTCACCCCTCCACTTT. Protein product: CASSPSDNSPLHF. The chain employs TRBV18 and TRBJ1-6; D unclear. V was trimmed by 2 bases and J by 5 bases, leaving 4 bases between them. The CDR3 covers 13 residues. Germline V gives CDR1 KGHSH, CDR2 LQKENI.

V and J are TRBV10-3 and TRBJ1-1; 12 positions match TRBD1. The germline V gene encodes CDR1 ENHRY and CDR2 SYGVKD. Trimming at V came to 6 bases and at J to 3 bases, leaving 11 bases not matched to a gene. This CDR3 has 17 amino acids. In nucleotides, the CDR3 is TGTGCCATCAGGGGGACAGGGGGCAATAATGTGGACACTGAAGCTTTCTTT. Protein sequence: CAIRGTGGNNVDTEAFF.

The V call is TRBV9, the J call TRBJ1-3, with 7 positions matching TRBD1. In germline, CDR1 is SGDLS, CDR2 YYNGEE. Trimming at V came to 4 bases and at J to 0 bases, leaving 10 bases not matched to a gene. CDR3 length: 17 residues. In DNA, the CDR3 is TGTGCCAGCAGCCCGGCGACAGGGCTTAGCTCTGGAAACACCATATATTTT. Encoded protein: CASSPATGLSSGNTIYF.

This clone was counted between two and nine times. CDR3 sequence reads: CASSVDRADTEAFF. In DNA, the CDR3 is TGTGCCAGCAGCGTCGACAGGGCTGACACTGAAGCTTTCTTT. The J gene is TRBJ1-1, the V gene TRBV2; 7 positions match TRBD1. V was clipped by 6 bases and J by 3 bases; unmatched bases: 7. CDR1 and CDR2 from the germline V gene are SNHLY and FYNNEI. This CDR3 region has 14 residues.

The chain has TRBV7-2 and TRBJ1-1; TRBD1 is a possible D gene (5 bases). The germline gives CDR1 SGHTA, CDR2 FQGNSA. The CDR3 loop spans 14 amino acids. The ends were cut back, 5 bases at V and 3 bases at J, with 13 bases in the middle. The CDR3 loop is CASSASGQYTEAFF. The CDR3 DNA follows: TGTGCCAGCAGCGCTAGCGGACAATACACTGAAGCTTTCTTT.

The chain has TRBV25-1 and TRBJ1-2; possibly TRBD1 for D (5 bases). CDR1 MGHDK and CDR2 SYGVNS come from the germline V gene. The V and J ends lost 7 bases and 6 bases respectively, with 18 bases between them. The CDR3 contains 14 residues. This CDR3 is CASTSWGGWDGYTF. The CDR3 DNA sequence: TGTGCCAGCACCTCCTGGGGCGGTTGGGATGGCTACACCTTC.

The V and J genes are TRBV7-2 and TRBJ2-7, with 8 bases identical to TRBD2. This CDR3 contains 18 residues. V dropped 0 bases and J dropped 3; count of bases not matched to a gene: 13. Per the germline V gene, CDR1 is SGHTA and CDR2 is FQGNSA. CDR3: CASSLAAGGRSSFYEQYF. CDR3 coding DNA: TGTGCCAGCAGCTTAGCCGCGGGGGGCCGATCAAGCTTCTACGAGCAGTACTTC.

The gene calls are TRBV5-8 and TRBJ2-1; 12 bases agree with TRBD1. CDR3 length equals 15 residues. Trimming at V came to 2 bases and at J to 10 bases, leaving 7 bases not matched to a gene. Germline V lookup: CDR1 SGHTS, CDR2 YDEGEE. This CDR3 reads CASSFRDRGRPEQFF. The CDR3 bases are TGTGCCAGCAGCTTCCGGGACAGGGGGCGGCCGGAGCAGTTCTTC. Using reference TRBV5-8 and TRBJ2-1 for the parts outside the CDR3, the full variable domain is EAGVTQSPTHLIKTRGQQATLRCSPISGHTSVYWYQQALGLGLQFLLWYDEGEERNRGNFPPRFSGRQFPNYSSELNVNALELEDSALYLCASSFRDRGRPEQFFGPGTRLTVL.

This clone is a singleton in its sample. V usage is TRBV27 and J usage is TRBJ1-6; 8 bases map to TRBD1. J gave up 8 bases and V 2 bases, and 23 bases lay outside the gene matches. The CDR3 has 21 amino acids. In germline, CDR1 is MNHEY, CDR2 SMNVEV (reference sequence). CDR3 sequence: CASSLRRGTGSGGGFYSPLHF. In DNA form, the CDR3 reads TGTGCCAGCAGTTTAAGGAGGGGGACAGGCTCGGGTGGAGGATTTTATTCACCCCTCCACTTT.

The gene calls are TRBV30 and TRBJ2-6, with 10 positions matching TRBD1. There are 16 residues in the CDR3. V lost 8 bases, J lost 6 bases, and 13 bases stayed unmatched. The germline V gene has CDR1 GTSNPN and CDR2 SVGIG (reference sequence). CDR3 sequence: CALVVRDRGAANVLTF. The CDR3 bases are TGTGCCCTAGTAGTCCGGGACAGGGGTGCGGCCAACGTCCTGACTTTC.